This TCR beta chain was retrieved from a study of blood T cell repertoires in COVID-19. After removal of 6 bases from V and 9 bases from J, the junction contained 20 bases not matched to a gene. This CDR3 contains 18 residues. Looked up from germline, CDR1 is SGHNT and CDR2 is YYREEE (reference sequence). This table comes from immunoSEQ multiplex PCR, and its TCRdb copy is limited to in-frame clones, with some not included. The sample lists approximately 130,000 clones, more than 80% seen once, with approximately 28% in the top ten. What was sequenced was peripheral blood. The clonotype was recovered from a man between 65 and 79 years old with active or convalescent COVID-19. This sequence joins TRBV5-4 and TRBJ1-5, with 11 bases matching TRBD1. CDR3 region: CASIRDTPDRGQDGPQHF. The CDR3 DNA reads as TGTGCCAGCATACGGGATACACCGGACAGGGGGCAGGATGGGCCCCAGCATTTT.